This is a list of T cell receptor beta chains from one sample in a study of blood T cell repertoires in COVID-19. The table came from immunoSEQ multiplex PCR; TCRdb's copy has only in-frame clones and leaves some out. The sample records about 120,000 clones, approximately 82% being singletons. The specimen sequenced was peripheral blood. These receptors were obtained from a man older than 75 with active or convalescent COVID-19. Each CDR3 is given without its conserved first and last residue.

TRBJ1-3,TRBV6-2/TRBV6-3,ASSSTGTGSYGNTIY
TRBJ1-2,TRBV15,ATSRDKGQGARDYGYT
TRBJ2-3,TRBV3-1/TRBV3-2,ASISGEADTQY
TRBJ2-7,TRBV7-9,ASSAGTGVYEQY
TRBJ2-7,TRBV5-6,ASSIGTTYYEQY
TRBJ2-1,TRBV11-3,ASSLSQVLTSNEQF
TRBJ2-7,TRBV20-1,SASGGGQTYEQY
TRBJ2-7,TRBV21-1,ASRNRVGWNEQY
TRBJ2-5,TRBV5-4,ASSPVDSAGETQY
TRBJ1-4,TRBV25-1,ASSHRSTGGIYEKLF
TRBJ2-3,TRBV20-1,SLGGVDTQY
TRBJ2-7,TRBV14,ASSQGLLSEQY
TRBJ1-5,TRBV6-5,ASRGTGGQPQH
TRBJ1-5,TRBV29-1,SVMIGAPGQPQH
TRBJ2-2,TRBV5-1,ASSQLNTGELF
TRBJ2-3,TRBV18,ASSIGGEPSDTQY
TRBJ1-4,TRBV9,ASSIGTGAEKLF
TRBJ2-2,TRBV7-6,ASSLRTGFGELF
TRBJ2-6,TRBV4-3,ASSTGRTGANVLT
TRBJ2-4,TRBV5-6,ASSFLAAKNIQY
TRBJ2-5,TRBV7-9,ASGWGTGLETQY
TRBJ2-1,TRBV7-3,ASSLAGASSYNEQF
TRBJ1-2,TRBV7-3,ASSLGQPGYGYT
TRBJ1-5,TRBV6-2/TRBV6-3,ASSYGTGDHQPQH
TRBJ2-3,TRBV7-9,ASSSRTSGGVSTDTQY
TRBJ2-3,TRBV20-1,SASYSSTDTQY
TRBJ2-7,TRBV10-3,AISDYRGRYEQY
TRBJ1-5,TRBV7-2,ASSTQGDQPQH
TRBJ2-2,TRBV30,AWSVVPLARTGELF
TRBJ1-4,TRBV30,AWRGQPGGKLF
TRBJ2-6,TRBV11-3,ASSLGTGSGANVLT
TRBJ1-1,TRBV6-5,ASRRSGDSEAF
TRBJ2-3,TRBV5-1,ASSLFTDTQY
TRBJ1-2,TRBV4-3,ASSQVRLANYGYT
TRBJ2-1,TRBV7-8,ASRLTELAGYWF
TRBJ2-2,TRBV19,ASNRGNTGELF
TRBJ2-5,TRBV10-3,AISPSGGAQETQY
TRBJ2-7,TRBV7-9,ASSSGGRDNSYEQY
TRBJ1-4,TRBV2,ASSAGAPRGEKLF
TRBJ2-7,TRBV28,ASFPTPGQGAQPVYEQY
TRBJ2-5,TRBV19,ASSSGQGVKETQY
TRBJ1-2,TRBV4-3,ASSQDKLGYGYT
TRBJ1-5,TRBV12-5,ASGFQQGGQPQH
TRBJ1-2,TRBV10-3,AISELVENYGYT
TRBJ2-7,TRBV7-6,ASSLGRREQY
TRBJ1-2,TRBV5-1,ASSLSPDSYGYT
TRBJ2-1,TRBV5-1,ASSLVAASYNEQF
TRBJ1-2,TRBV30,AWSESRGLYT
TRBJ2-1,TRBV11-2,ASSLGGGAYNEQF
TRBJ1-2,TRBV4-1,ASSPLEGGNYGYT